This T cell receptor beta chain was obtained from a study of blood T cell repertoires in COVID-19. Study summary: T cells, B-cell-depleted T cells, or PBMCs provided the cDNA or gDNA that served as material.

As processed by the authors: The authors estimated nucleated cell counts from reference gene primer amplification. Using immunoSEQ multiplex PCR, the repertoire was profiled, and TCRdb retains in-frame clones only, with some absent. From that table come the V and J calls and clone size; the DNA was used to work out D and trimming. The sample shows under 80,000 clones, around 86% of them seen only once. Between the trimmed V and J ends, which lost 4 bases and 2 bases, there was a span of 14 bases. The CDR3 extends over 14 amino acids. Germline V gene sequence: CDR1 SQVTM, CDR2 ANQGSEA. This chain links TRBV29-1 with TRBJ2-5; D is undetermined. The TCR comes from a human donor in a cohort sampled during active COVID-19. What was sequenced was peripheral blood. Here the CDR3 reads CSVASGRSQETQYF. For the CDR3, the DNA is TGCAGCGTTGCCTCGGGTAGGAGTCAAGAGACCCAGTACTTC.